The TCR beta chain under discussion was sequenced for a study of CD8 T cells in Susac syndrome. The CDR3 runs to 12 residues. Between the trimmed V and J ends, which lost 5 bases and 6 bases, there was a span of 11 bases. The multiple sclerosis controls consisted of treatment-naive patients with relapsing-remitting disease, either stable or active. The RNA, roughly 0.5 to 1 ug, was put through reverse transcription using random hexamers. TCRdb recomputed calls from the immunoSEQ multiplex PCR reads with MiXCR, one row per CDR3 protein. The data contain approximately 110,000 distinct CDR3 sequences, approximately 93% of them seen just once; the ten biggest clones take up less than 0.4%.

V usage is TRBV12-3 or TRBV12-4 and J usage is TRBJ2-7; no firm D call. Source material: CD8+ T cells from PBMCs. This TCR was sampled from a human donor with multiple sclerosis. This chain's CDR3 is CASSPSAGEQYF. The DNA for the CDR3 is TGTGCCAGCAGTCCCTCGGCTGGCGAGCAGTACTTC.